This T cell receptor beta chain was sequenced in a study of CD4 T cells in relation to SARS-CoV-2 and coronaviruses. Turning to the study itself: After nine to eleven days of antigen culture, PBMC TCR beta CDR3s were sequenced.

Comment on this clone: What it binds is not known.

The CDR3 contains 18 residues. Losses at the gene ends were 3 bases for V and 6 bases for J; bases not matched to a gene: 16. The germline V gene has CDR1 ENHRY and CDR2 SYGVKD. The unexposed donors gave CD4+ T cells in 2011-2018, prior to COVID-19. The cells were cultured for under twelve days before CD4+ T cells were isolated. Produced via immunoSEQ multiplex PCR; TCRdb's table is partial and in-frame only. In the table there are 24,000 or so clones, around 80% of which are singletons. This chain connects TRBV10-3 to TRBJ2-1, with 8 bases fitting TRBD1. This TCR derives from a human donor in good health. Sequencing input: CD4+ T cells from PBMCs, cultured in vitro. The CDR3 loop is CAISEVGQVMFLGNEQFF. Written as DNA, the CDR3 is TGTGCCATCAGTGAAGTGGGACAGGTCATGTTTCTCGGCAATGAGCAGTTCTTC.